A single sample gave rise to the 13 T cell receptor beta chains below, sequenced in a study of sequential checkpoint blockade in melanoma. Profiling relied on immunoSEQ multiplex PCR, and the TCRdb table lists in-frame clones only, not all of them. The table lists fewer than 8,000 clones, less than 25% of them singletons. The treatment was: randomized to nivolumab then ipilimumab (arm A) or the reverse (arm B). Sample: tumor tissue (inferred from file names), taken from a patient given nivolumab and ipilimumab in sequence. The receptor source for this set is a human donor with melanoma.

V is TRBV6-8 and J is TRBJ2-4, with D possibly matching TRBD2 (5 bases). From germline, CDR1 is MNHGY and CDR2 SAAAGT. Trimming left V 2 bases short and J 8 bases short, with 13 bases between. This CDR3 is 14 amino acids long. As DNA, the CDR3 is TGTGCCAGCAGTTACGGGCAGAGGGATGACATTCAGTACTTC. Translated: CASSYGQRDDIQYF.

The chain couples TRBV28 to TRBJ1-5; D is undetermined. The CDR3 runs to 13 residues. Germline CDR1 MDHEN, CDR2 SYDVKM. V was trimmed by 3 bases and J by 1 base, leaving 4 bases between them. The CDR3 loop reads CASSFSSNQPQHF. For the CDR3, the DNA is TGTGCCAGCAGTTTTTCCAGCAATCAGCCCCAGCATTTT. The complete variable domain, with remaining parts taken from reference TRBV28 and TRBJ1-5, reads DVKVTQSSRYLVKRTGEKVFLECVQDMDHENMFWYRQDPGLGLRLIYFSYDVKMKEKGDIPEGYSVSREKKERFSLILESASTNQTSMYLCASSFSSNQPQHFGDGTRLSIL.

This clone occurred a few times. The V and J genes are TRBV6-8 and TRBJ1-2; 7 nucleotides align to TRBD1. Germline CDR1 reads MNHGY; CDR2 reads SAAAGT. This CDR3 has 13 amino acids. V trimming: 6 bases; J trimming: 3 bases; junction bases outside the gene matches: 4. The CDR3 bases are TGTGCCAGCAGCCGACAGGGCGACTATGGCTACACCTTC. As protein: CASSRQGDYGYTF.

The V call is TRBV11-3, the J call TRBJ1-1, with D perhaps matching TRBD1 (6 bases). CDR1 is SGHNT and CDR2 is YENEEA in the germline V gene. This CDR3 is 15 amino acids long. V lost 3 bases and J lost 4, with 15 bases in between. In nucleotides, the CDR3 is TGTGCCAGCAGCTTGTGGAGCAGGGGTAGCACTGAAGCTTTCTTT. It is translated as CASSLWSRGSTEAFF.

This clone was detected a few times. The genes are TRBV6-7 and TRBJ1-2; 7 nucleotides align to TRBD1. TRBV6-7 counts as an open reading frame of uncertain function. With 5 bases clipped from V and 2 bases from J, the junction kept 2 bases outside the gene matches. CDR3 length equals 13 residues. CDR3 protein: CASSPTGNYGYTF. CDR3 bases: TGTGCCAGCAGTCCGACAGGGAACTATGGCTACACCTTC.

In its sample, this clone was seen a few times. The read is 1 residue too short to cover the CDR3 end, so that end is filled in from the germline J gene. V gene TRBV10-3 combines with J gene TRBJ1-5, with 7 bases lining up with TRBD1. V gave up 2 bases and J gave up 2 bases; unmatched junction bases: 0. CDR3 length: 14 residues. Germline values: CDR1 ENHRY, CDR2 SYGVKD. CDR3 protein: CAISEGQGNQPQHF. The CDR3 bases that were read are TGTGCCATCAGTGAGGGACAGGGCAATCAGCCCCAGCAT.

V and J are TRBV6-8 and TRBJ2-1; weak D call: TRBD1 (7 bases). This CDR3 contains 17 residues. Trimming cost V 6 bases and J 3 bases, with 21 bases left between them. Per germline, CDR1 MNHGY and CDR2 SAAAGT. The CDR3 here is CASSPLGGGMNYNEQFF. CDR3 bases: TGTGCCAGCAGCCCCCTCGGAGGGGGCATGAACTACAATGAGCAGTTCTTC.

V usage is TRBV5-1 and J usage is TRBJ2-2, with D perhaps matching TRBD1 or TRBD2 (5 bases each). CDR3 length equals 17 residues. Deletions cut 0 bases from V and 2 bases from J, with 14 bases between. CDR1 is SGHRS and CDR2 is YFSETQ in the germline V gene. The CDR3 reads CASSLEPGTVNTGELFF. Written as DNA, the CDR3 is TGCGCCAGCAGCTTGGAGCCAGGGACGGTAAACACCGGGGAGCTGTTTTTT. The whole variable domain, filled in from reference TRBV5-1 and TRBJ2-2, reads KAGVTQTPRYLIKTRGQQVTLSCSPISGHRSVSWYQQTPGQGLQFLFEYFSETQRNKGNFPGRFSGRQFSNSRSEMNVSTLELGDSALYLCASSLEPGTVNTGELFFGEGSRLTVL.

The chain carries TRBV18 and TRBJ1-2; tentatively, D is TRBD1 (5 bases). This CDR3 comprises 15 residues. The V and J ends lost 3 bases and 2 bases respectively, with 13 bases between them. Germline CDR1 is KGHSH and CDR2 is LQKENI. In DNA, the CDR3 is TGTGCCAGCTCACCGTACGGGACGGCCAACTATGGCTACACCTTC. It is translated as CASSPYGTANYGYTF.

A few counts support this clone. The J gene is TRBJ1-6, the V gene TRBV15; TRBD1 is a possible D gene (6 bases). The CDR3 extends over 16 amino acids. Trimming shortened V by 5 bases and J by 0 bases, and 11 bases separated the two germline ends. Germline-derived CDR1 and CDR2 are LNHNV and YYDKDF (reference sequence). The CDR3 nucleotides read TGTGCCACCAGCCTCGGACAGAGCTCCTATAATTCACCCCTCCACTTT. Translation: CATSLGQSSYNSPLHF.

This clone has only a few counts. This rearrangement joins TRBV7-6 to TRBJ2-7; no reliable D call. Trimming stripped 5 bases from V and 3 bases from J, with 14 bases between. The CDR3 runs 14 residues. Germline V gene lookup returns CDR1 SGHVS and CDR2 FNYEAQ. CDR3 protein: CASSPPNTFYEQYF. The CDR3 coding sequence is TGTGCCAGCAGCCCCCCTAATACGTTCTACGAGCAGTACTTC.

This clone was picked up one time. The genes are TRBV14 and TRBJ2-1; D may be TRBD2 (6 bases). Trimming removed 4 bases from V and 0 bases from J, with 13 bases in between. Germline V gene sequence: CDR1 SGHDN, CDR2 FVKESK. The CDR3 runs 16 residues. CDR3 coding DNA: TGTGCCAGCAGCCCTCTAGCGCTGAGCTCCTACAATGAGCAGTTCTTC. It yields the protein CASSPLALSSYNEQFF.

The chain uses TRBV23-1 and TRBJ2-1; 11 bases are shared with TRBD2. TRBV23-1 is noted as an ORF with a role that remains uncertain. The CDR3 consists of 16 residues. Germline trimming cut 4 bases from V and 6 bases from J; bases unmatched to any gene: 8. The CDR3 nucleotides read TGCGCCAGCAGTCGATTCACTAGCGGGAGTTTCAATGAGCAGTTCTTC. This gives the protein CASSRFTSGSFNEQFF.